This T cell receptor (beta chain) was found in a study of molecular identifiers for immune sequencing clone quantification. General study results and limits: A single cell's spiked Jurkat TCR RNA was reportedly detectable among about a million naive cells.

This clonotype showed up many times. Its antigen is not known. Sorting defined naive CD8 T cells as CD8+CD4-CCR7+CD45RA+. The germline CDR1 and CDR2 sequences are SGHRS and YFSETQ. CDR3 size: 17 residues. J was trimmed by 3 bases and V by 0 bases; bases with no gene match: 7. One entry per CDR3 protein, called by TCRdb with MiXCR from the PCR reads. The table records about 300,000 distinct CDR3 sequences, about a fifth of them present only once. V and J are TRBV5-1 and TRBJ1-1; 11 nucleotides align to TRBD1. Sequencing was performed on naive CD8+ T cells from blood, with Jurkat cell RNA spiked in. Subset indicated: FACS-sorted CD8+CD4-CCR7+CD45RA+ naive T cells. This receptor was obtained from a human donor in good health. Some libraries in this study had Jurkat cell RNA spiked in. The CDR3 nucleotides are TGCGCCAGCAGCTTGGTCGGACAGGGGGCTTTTGACACTGAAGCTTTCTTT. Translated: CASSLVGQGAFDTEAFF.